Sequencing of this T cell receptor (beta chain) was carried out in a study of human T cells and chemical hapten exposure. Overall study findings and caveats: Expanded TCRs grouped into significantly more large CDR3 similarity clusters than controls produced.

In its sample, this clonotype was seen many times. As yet, its antigen is unknown. Germline CDR1 and CDR2: SGHTA and FQGNSA. V shed 7 bases and J shed 0 bases, with 10 bases lying between them. The CDR3 runs 15 residues. TCRdb re-called the RACE reads through MiXCR, storing one row per CDR3 protein. The sample lists more than 90,000 distinct CDR3 sequences, 9.5% to 12% seen once, with about 3% in the top ten. Regarding time point: patch test 2, 6 weeks after DPC sensitization. Treatment reported: therapeutic diphenylcyclopropenone sensitization with weekly scalp DPC. The chain is built from TRBV7-2 and TRBJ1-6; D gene unclear. The receptor's source is a woman between 35 and 50 years old with alopecia areata. Some clones in this sample may be carry-over from other donors' samples. The sequencing here drew on whole blood, taken in connection with sensitization to the hapten diphenylcyclopropenone (DPC). This CDR3 reads CASTMGSSYNSPLHF. The CDR3 DNA follows: TGTGCCAGCACTATGGGGTCCTCCTATAATTCACCCCTCCACTTT.